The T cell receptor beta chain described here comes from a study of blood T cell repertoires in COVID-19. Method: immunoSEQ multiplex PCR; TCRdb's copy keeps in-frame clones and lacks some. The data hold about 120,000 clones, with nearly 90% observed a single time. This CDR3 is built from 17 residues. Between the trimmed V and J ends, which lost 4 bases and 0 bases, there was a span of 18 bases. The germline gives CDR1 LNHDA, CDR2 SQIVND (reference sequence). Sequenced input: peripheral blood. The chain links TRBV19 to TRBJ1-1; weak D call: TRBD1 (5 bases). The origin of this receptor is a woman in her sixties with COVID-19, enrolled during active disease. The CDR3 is CASSRQQVLYMNTEAFF. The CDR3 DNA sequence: TGTGCCAGTAGTAGACAACAGGTTCTATACATGAACACTGAAGCTTTCTTT.